The rows below give T cell receptor beta chains drawn from one sample of a study of cytomegalovirus exposure and HLA in healthy donors. Measured with immunoSEQ multiplex PCR; TCRdb has only the in-frame clones, and not every one. The data contain tens of thousands of clones, around three quarters of them seen just once; the ten biggest clones take up approximately 8%. The sequenced sample was PBMCs. The receptors here all came from a man aged 55 to 69 in good health and CMV-seropositive. The CDR3 runs from the conserved cysteine through the conserved F or W. Fields, in order: J gene, D gene, V gene, clone size, CDR3 protein, CDR3 DNA. A D gene is named only where the DNA matches it firmly. Expanded clones get a size class; other rows say once, few or many, or leave the size out.

j_gene: TRBJ2-7
d_gene: -
v_gene: TRBV4-1
abundance: -
CDR3aa: CASSQGTGEQYF
CDR3nt: TGCGCCAGCAGCCAAGGCACCGGCGAGCAGTACTTC

j_gene: TRBJ2-5
d_gene: -
v_gene: TRBV5-4
abundance: -
CDR3aa: CASSTGVETQYF
CDR3nt: TGTGCCAGCAGCACGGGGGTAGAGACCCAGTACTTC

j_gene: TRBJ1-2
d_gene: TRBD1
v_gene: TRBV19
abundance: -
CDR3aa: CASSILGTGSGYTF
CDR3nt: TGTGCCAGTAGTATCCTTGGGACAGGGTCCGGCTACACCTTC

j_gene: TRBJ2-5
d_gene: -
v_gene: TRBV7-9
abundance: -
CDR3aa: CASTPGQETQYF
CDR3nt: TGTGCCAGCACTCCCGGTCAAGAGACCCAGTACTTC

j_gene: TRBJ2-5
d_gene: -
v_gene: TRBV29-1
abundance: -
CDR3aa: CSVGPGGQETQYF
CDR3nt: TGCAGCGTTGGCCCCGGCGGGCAAGAGACCCAGTACTTC

j_gene: TRBJ1-3
d_gene: TRBD1
v_gene: TRBV6-1
abundance: -
CDR3aa: CASSVTGTGSPGNTIYF
CDR3nt: TGTGCCAGCAGTGTAACCGGGACAGGGTCACCTGGAAACACCATATATTTT

j_gene: TRBJ2-1
d_gene: -
v_gene: TRBV5-6
abundance: -
CDR3aa: CASSRQGGAYNEQFF
CDR3nt: TGTGCCAGCAGCCGGCAGGGAGGAGCCTACAATGAGCAGTTCTTC

j_gene: TRBJ1-2
d_gene: TRBD1
v_gene: TRBV28
abundance: -
CDR3aa: CASRTGGYYGYTF
CDR3nt: TGTGCCAGCCGGACAGGGGGATACTATGGCTACACCTTC

j_gene: TRBJ1-5
d_gene: TRBD1
v_gene: TRBV7-9
abundance: once
CDR3aa: CASSARGQNQPQHF
CDR3nt: TGTGCCAGCAGCGCCAGGGGGCAGAATCAGCCCCAGCATTTT

j_gene: TRBJ2-3
d_gene: TRBD2
v_gene: TRBV27
abundance: -
CDR3aa: CASSLGGHSGRDTDTQYF
CDR3nt: TGTGCCAGCAGTTTAGGGGGGCATAGCGGGAGGGACACAGATACGCAGTATTTT

j_gene: TRBJ2-7
d_gene: -
v_gene: TRBV19
abundance: -
CDR3aa: CASSMVAVWTVYEQYF
CDR3nt: TGTGCCAGTAGTATGGTCGCGGTCTGGACAGTCTACGAGCAGTACTTC

j_gene: TRBJ2-5
d_gene: -
v_gene: TRBV29-1
abundance: -
CDR3aa: CSVTKLVQETQYF
CDR3nt: TGCAGCGTTACCAAACTAGTACAAGAGACCCAGTACTTC

j_gene: TRBJ1-6
d_gene: TRBD1
v_gene: TRBV27
abundance: -
CDR3aa: CASSLIMDRGNSPLHF
CDR3nt: TGTGCCAGCAGTTTAATTATGGACAGGGGGAATTCACCCCTCCACTTT

j_gene: TRBJ2-7
d_gene: -
v_gene: TRBV11-2
abundance: -
CDR3aa: CASSLELLSRYEQYF
CDR3nt: TGTGCCAGCAGCTTAGAGTTATTGTCCCGATACGAGCAGTACTTC

j_gene: TRBJ2-2
d_gene: TRBD1
v_gene: TRBV13
abundance: -
CDR3aa: CASSSPGQGVSGELFF
CDR3nt: TGTGCCAGCAGTTCACCGGGACAGGGGGTTTCCGGGGAGCTGTTTTTT